The T cell receptor beta chain described here comes from a study of blood T cell repertoires in COVID-19. V was pared by 2 bases and J by 4 bases, with 18 bases between. This CDR3 spans 17 amino acids. CDR1 and CDR2 from the germline V gene are SGHVS and FQNEAQ. Method: immunoSEQ multiplex PCR; TCRdb's copy keeps in-frame clones and lacks some. The data show 200,000 to 300,000 clones, around 80% seen once. The sequencing input was peripheral blood. The sequence was obtained from a man in his sixties with acute or convalescent COVID-19. J is TRBJ1-3 and V is TRBV7-8; D is possibly TRBD1 (5 bases). For the CDR3, the DNA is TGTGCCAGCAGCTTAATTGTTTGGGCAGGGTCAGGAAACACCATATATTTT. This sequence encodes CASSLIVWAGSGNTIYF.